This T cell receptor beta chain came from a study of TIL therapy for anti-PD-1-resistant metastatic lung cancer. Findings and caveats of the study: Many TIL product clones were absent from baseline tumor, suggesting clonal contraction.

Time point meaning: pre-treatment sample, taken before nivolumab and TIL therapy. Tumor tissue came from excised metastases, mostly pleural nodules or supraclavicular lymph nodes. This was the immunoSEQ v3 assay. Libraries were prepared by immunoSEQ multiplex PCR; TCRdb keeps only in-frame clonotypes and omits some of them. The data contain 95,000 or so clones, less than 70% of them seen just once; the ten biggest clones take up 11%. The table lists this clone with a few counts. The antigen is undetermined. This specimen consisted of tumor tissue, obtained at baseline. This clonotype originated in a person aged 25 to 80 with non-small cell lung cancer.

CDR3 in amino acids: CASSYLDRDAYEQYF. For the CDR3, the DNA is TGTGCCAGCAGCTACTTAGACAGGGACGCGTACGAGCAGTACTTC. The chain is built from TRBV5-8 and TRBJ2-7; 7 bases align to TRBD1. Unmatched junction bases numbered 10, after V lost 3 bases and J lost 4 bases. CDR3 length equals 15 residues. CDR1 is SGHTS, CDR2 YDEGEE, per germline.